This T cell receptor (beta chain) originates from a study of OX40 agonist ivuxolimab in advanced cancers. Study-wide context: Among those treated, three patients had partial responses, one with hepatocellular carcinoma and two with cutaneous melanoma.

For this clone: Its antigen is currently unknown.

Sequencing was performed with immunoSEQ multiplex PCR; in TCRdb, only in-frame clones are kept and a portion is missing. Here the sample spans about 26,000 clones, 83% being singletons. General study points: Among expanded peripheral T cells, antigen specificity went undetermined. Low clonal expansion, among the lowest seen, marked partial responders at 0.1-3.0 mg/kg.

Germline assignment: CDR1 MNHEY and CDR2 SMNVEV (reference sequence). V shed 5 bases, J shed 10 bases, and the junction held 7 bases outside the gene matches. The CDR3 totals 13 residues. The chain is built from TRBV27 and TRBJ2-1, with TRBD2 identical over 8 bases. The TCR was taken from an adult with an advanced solid tumor such as melanoma, head and neck, liver or kidney cancer. This sample comprised CD4+ or CD8+ T cells sorted from blood, obtained in a trial of the OX40 agonist ivuxolimab. The CDR3 spells CASSASAGGEQFF. CDR3 in DNA: TGTGCCAGCAGTGCTTCGGCGGGGGGAGAGCAGTTCTTC.